Listed here are 14 T cell receptor beta chains from one sample, sequenced in a study of cytomegalovirus exposure and HLA in healthy donors. The PCR ran on 60 Vbeta and 13 Jbeta primers. Only in-frame clones appear in the TCRdb table, and some are missing; sequencing was by immunoSEQ multiplex PCR. Here the sample spans roughly 170,000 clones, around 83% being singletons. Sequencing was performed on PBMCs. Receptors were obtained from a man aged 45-65 years in good health and CMV-seronegative.

The J gene is TRBJ1-1, the V gene TRBV28, with 10 bases identical to TRBD1. V dropped 4 bases and J dropped 10; count of bases not matched to a gene: 9. The CDR3 totals 14 residues. Looked up from germline, CDR1 is MDHEN and CDR2 is SYDVKM. In DNA, the CDR3 is TGTGCCAGCAGTTGGGACAGGGGAAACGTGGCAGCTTTCTTT. Encoded protein: CASSWDRGNVAAFF.

Note on this clone: At one of its ends the junction is not consistent with the germline gene, which may arise from a read error. This chain uses TRBV7-9 with TRBJ1-6; D remains ambiguous. Germline V gene data show CDR1 as SEHNR and CDR2 as FQNEAQ (reference sequence). This CDR3 has 16 residues. CDR3 nucleotides: TGTTCCAGCAGCTTATTGGGAGTAGGAGATAATTCACCCCTCCACTTT. It yields the protein CSSSLLGVGDNSPLHF. The full variable domain, its missing parts supplied by reference TRBV7-9 and TRBJ1-6, is DTGVSQNPRHKITKRGQNVTFRCDPISEHNRLYWYRQTLGQGPEFLTYFQNEAQLEKSRLLSDRFSAERPKGSFSTLEIQRTEQGDSAMYLCSSSLLGVGDNSPLHFGNGTRLTVT.

V gene TRBV7-3 combines with J gene TRBJ2-5; maybe TRBD2 (6 bases). This CDR3 contains 15 residues. Germline CDR1 reads SGHTA; CDR2 reads FQGTGA. Trimming shortened V by 4 bases and J by 1 base, and 13 bases separated the two germline ends. The CDR3 DNA reads TGTGCCAGCAGCTATGTTGGCGGGACCCAAGAGACCCAGTACTTC. It is translated as CASSYVGGTQETQYF. Looking up the rest from reference TRBV7-3 and TRBJ2-5 gives the full variable domain: GAGVSQTPSNKVTEKGKYVELRCDPISGHTALYWYRQSLGQGPEFLIYFQGTGAADDSGLPNDRFFAVRPEGSVSTLKIQRTERGDSAVYLCASSYVGGTQETQYFGPGTRLLVL.

The rearrangement uses TRBV28 and TRBJ1-5; no firm D call. The germline gives CDR1 MDHEN, CDR2 SYDVKM. The CDR3 is 11 residues long. The V end was cut by 6 bases, the J end by 11 bases, with 11 bases between. This CDR3 is CASSGVLAQHF. The CDR3 DNA is TGTGCCAGCAGCGGGGTTCTGGCCCAGCATTTT.

V and J are TRBV7-9 and TRBJ1-3; D perhaps matches TRBD1 (5 bases). V was pared by 8 bases and J by 4 bases, with 21 bases between. The CDR3 consists of 16 residues. Germline CDR1 and CDR2: SEHNR and FQNEAQ (reference sequence). This CDR3 reads CASEPEWGAKGNTIYF. The CDR3 DNA follows: TGTGCCAGCGAACCCGAATGGGGCGCGAAGGGAAACACCATATATTTT.

This clone has a handful of counts. This chain uses TRBV10-3 with TRBJ1-1; D unresolved. The CDR3 covers 13 residues. In germline, CDR1 is ENHRY, CDR2 SYGVKD. V was cut by 3 bases and J by 0 bases, with 5 bases left in between. CDR3 region: CAISEEVNTEAFF. The CDR3 nucleotides are TGTGCCATCAGTGAAGAGGTGAACACTGAAGCTTTCTTT.

The V call is TRBV19, the J call TRBJ2-7; the match to TRBD2 covers 11 bases. V shed 4 bases and J 2 bases; nucleotides not matched to a gene: 1. CDR1 and CDR2 from the germline V gene are LNHDA and SQIVND (reference sequence). The CDR3 length is 14 residues. The DNA for the CDR3 is TGTGCCAGTAGTACTAGCGGGGGGCCCTACGAGCAGTACTTC. Residues: CASSTSGGPYEQYF. Supplemented by reference TRBV19 and TRBJ2-7, the full variable domain reads DGGITQSPKYLFRKEGQNVTLSCEQNLNHDAMYWYRQDPGQGLRLIYYSQIVNDFQKGDIAEGYSVSREKKESFPLTVTSAQKNPTAFYLCASSTSGGPYEQYFGPGTRLTVT.

The rearrangement uses TRBV21-1 and TRBJ2-5; the table's TRBD2 call for D was not verified on the DNA. TRBV21-1 is termed a pseudogene. The CDR3 consists of 12 residues. The CDR3 here is CAPPEEQETQYF. The CDR3 nucleotides are TGTGCCCCACCCGAGGAGCAAGAGACCCAGTACTTC.

The J gene is TRBJ2-5, the V gene TRBV7-2, with 10 bases aligning to TRBD1. The germline V gene has CDR1 SGHTA and CDR2 FQGNSA. With 2 bases clipped from V and 5 bases from J, the junction kept 11 bases outside the gene matches. The CDR3 sequence is 17 residues long. The CDR3, as DNA: TGTGCCAGCAGCTTAAGACCGACAGGGGGCGCCAGGGAGACCCAGTACTTC. This translates into CASSLRPTGGARETQYF. Full variable domain (missing parts from reference TRBV7-2 and TRBJ2-5): GAGVSQSPSNKVTEKGKDVELRCDPISGHTALYWYRQSLGQGLEFLIYFQGNSAPDKSGLPSDRFSAERTGGSVSTLTIQRTQQEDSAVYLCASSLRPTGGARETQYFGPGTRLLVL.

The rearrangement uses TRBV18 and TRBJ2-6, with D tentatively TRBD1 (5 bases). The germline CDR1 and CDR2 sequences are KGHSH and LQKENI. The CDR3 has 19 residues. The ends were cut back, 5 bases at V and 0 bases at J, with 20 bases in the middle. CDR3 sequence: CASSSTGLAVISGANVLTF. DNA for the CDR3: TGTGCCAGCTCATCTACAGGTTTAGCCGTTATCTCTGGGGCCAACGTCCTGACTTTC.

The genes are TRBV10-3 and TRBJ1-2; D not certain. The CDR3 spans 13 residues. V was clipped by 4 bases and J by 8 bases, with 14 bases between them. Germline loops: CDR1 ENHRY, CDR2 SYGVKD. This CDR3 reads CAISGPGWSGYTF. The CDR3 DNA follows: TGTGCCATCAGTGGCCCGGGATGGTCGGGCTACACCTTC.

The rearrangement joins TRBV6-6 to TRBJ1-5, with D perhaps matching TRBD1 (6 bases). V lost 5 bases and J 7 bases, leaving 12 bases between the germline ends. The CDR3 is 13 residues long. Germline CDR1 reads MNHNY; CDR2 reads SVGAGI (reference sequence). For the CDR3, the DNA is TGTGCCAGCAGTAGGGGGGGGAACCAGCCCCAGCATTTT. Translating it yields CASSRGGNQPQHF.

The chain has TRBV14 and TRBJ2-3, with 9 bases fitting TRBD2. Trimming took 2 bases from V and 2 from J; bases not matched to a gene: 8. Germline loops: CDR1 SGHDN, CDR2 FVKESK. This CDR3 has 17 residues. DNA of the CDR3: TGTGCCAGCAGCCAATTACTAGCGGGCGATAACACAGATACGCAGTATTTT. Protein product: CASSQLLAGDNTDTQYF. The variable domain in full, completed from reference TRBV14 and TRBJ2-3, reads EAGVTQFPSHSVIEKGQTVTLRCDPISGHDNLYWYRRVMGKEIKFLLHFVKESKQDESGMPNNRFLAERTGGTYSTLKVQPAELEDSGVYFCASSQLLAGDNTDTQYFGPGTRLTVL.

The V and J genes are TRBV18 and TRBJ1-2; D is undetermined. Trimming removed 4 bases at V and 6 bases at J, with 9 bases between. The CDR3 is made up of 12 amino acids. Germline loops: CDR1 KGHSH, CDR2 LQKENI. CDR3 residues: CASSLEGNGYTF. CDR3 DNA: TGTGCCAGCTCACTAGAGGGAAATGGCTACACCTTC.